This T cell receptor beta chain was identified during a study of blood T cell repertoires in COVID-19 (dated by TCRdb to between 2020 and 2021). Context from the whole study: Samples from collaborators originated in the United States, Italy and Spain and spanned both the acute and convalescent phases of COVID-19. The prospective study material was composed of cDNA or gDNA derived from T cells, B-cell-depleted T cells, or PBMCs. Subjects who had been exposed to COVID-19, were actively infected with it, or had recovered from it provided the deeply sampled blood TCRbeta repertoires that made up the dataset. The repertoires were released in a freely available public database meant as a resource for research on the immune response to SARS-CoV-2. Samples were obtained from the ongoing ImmuneRACE study (first 160 participants) and from about 1,300 subjects provided by 6 global collaborators. A de-identified subject ID, COVID-19 status, age in years and sex were almost always included in the sample metadata. Where available, HLA class I and class II types were obtained from metadata supplied by the sample provider rather than from assay-based typing.

Collaborating institutions collected whole blood in K2EDTA tubes following their own protocols. For TCRbeta analysis, collaborators shipped samples as frozen whole blood, isolated PBMCs, or DNA extracted from either of those sample types. CDR1 is given as SGHDT and CDR2 as YYEEEE, both from the germline V gene. There are 14 amino acids in the CDR3, from cysteine to phenylalanine inclusive. Of all the DNA, just the CDR3 is kept, 42 bases in frame from base 1. V loses 2 bases of germline sequence and J loses 3 bases, and the interval between the two ends is 12 bases. TCRbeta CDR3 regions were amplified from genomic DNA by means of the immunoSEQ Assay, a bias-controlled multiplex PCR. From the authors' description of their analysis: Within the assay, amplification of reference gene primers was used to estimate how many nucleated cells each sample contained. Sequence reads were collapsed and filtered to measure the absolute abundance of every unique TCRbeta CDR3 rearrangement. Productive Simpson clonality was computed per sample as the square root of Simpson's diversity index over productive rearrangements. TCRdb took this table from immuneACCESS and kept in-frame rearrangements with V and J called. Such tables lack part of the clones; where checked against another copy, unresolved V genes explain under half of the gap, and the rest is unexplained. V and J calls and clone size are given by that table; D and trimming were obtained from the DNA. Within this sample are roughly 130,000 clones, with 80% of them counted one time only. Jointly, the top ten make up less than 2% of the sample.

Comment on this clone: Its antigen has not been determined. Base-call qualities are not available, and no considerably larger clone is one nucleotide away.

Study-wide findings and limitations: Clinical and demographic metadata were provided uncurated, with the amount varying by source and participant.

The sequenced sample consisted of peripheral blood. Recombination linked TRBV5-6 to TRBJ2-7; perhaps TRBD1 is the D gene, with 7 bases matching. The clonotype comes from a man aged 65 to 79 with acute or convalescent COVID-19. The CDR3 protein is CASSFRGVGYEQYF. The DNA sequence is given as TGTGCCAGCAGCTTCAGGGGGGTGGGCTACGAGCAGTACTTC.